The entry below describes one T cell receptor beta chain. The antigen it recognizes is unknown. The sample holds no much larger clone one base away, and base qualities are not on file. This specimen belongs to a study of PD-L1 blockade in urothelial cancer (dated by TCRdb to about 2017). Background for the entire study: Every patient began therapy at some point between 2013 and 2015 and was given atezolizumab 1,200 mg intravenously every 3 weeks. Durable clinical benefit was defined as a progression-free survival longer than 6 months, and TCR features were additionally tested against progression-free survival and overall survival. Durable clinical benefit was achieved by nine patients but not by the remaining 20. Pretreatment blood TCR-seq was available for nearly 30 patients, at least one posttreatment blood collection was obtained for about 24 patients, and tumor TCR-seq was available for about 24 patients. Blood samples gave a median of about 150,000 T cells and 80,000 to 95,000 unique TCRs, with a median clonality of 0.080. Pretreatment tumor samples, along with matched peripheral blood collected serially before and after atezolizumab treatment, underwent TCR sequencing. Whole exome sequencing and RNA sequencing of pretreatment tumors were performed alongside TCR sequencing in the same patients. An ECOG performance status of 0 or 1 was recorded for the patients, and 0 to 3 prior chemotherapy regimens had been received by the patients. Blood samples were analyzed at two time points: 3 weeks after treatment start (second dose) and 6 weeks after treatment start. Somatic, immune and clinical correlates of response to PD-L1 blockade with atezolizumab in urothelial cancer were the focus of an exploratory multi-omic analysis. Twenty-five of 29 patients were identified as males with urothelial cancer of bladder origin, and a prior smoking history was reported by 18 of 29 patients. Here is what the overall study found, with its caveats: A pretreatment peripheral blood TCR clonality below the median was linked to improved progression-free and overall survival. At 3 weeks after the start of treatment, tumor-associated TCR clones in peripheral blood had expanded more in patients with durable benefit (n ≈ 20, p = 0.022). Because the sample size was small (n ≈ 29) and many of the analyses were exploratory, the results are meant to be hypothesis-generating.

To estimate absolute template abundance from read counts, synthetic TCR analog templates were spiked into each PCR. TCRbeta CDR3 regions were amplified from genomic DNA with bias-controlled V and J gene primers using the immunoSEQ assay. Rearranged TCRbeta segments were sequenced at approximately 20X coverage. The study's processing was this. Sequencing errors were corrected by clustering and CDR3s were annotated against IMGT to assign V, D and J genes. Downstream analyses used only productive TCRbeta rearrangements and left out out-of-frame or stop-codon sequences. Clonality was computed as one minus Shannon entropy normalized by the log of the number of unique productive sequences. Clones differing between time points or between blood and tumor were identified by Fisher's exact test with Benjamini-Hochberg correction at adjusted p below 0.01. As stored in TCRdb, this immuneACCESS dataset retains in-frame rearrangements with V and J assigned. A fraction of the clones does not appear; measured against another copy, unresolved V genes explain less than half of the discrepancy, and the remainder lacks a known reason. V and J calls and clone size are given by that table; D and trimming were obtained from the DNA. The table for this sample lists some 120,000 clones; 75% to 90% of them were counted only once. The ten top clones hold approximately 1.7% of the sample.

In light of the paper, this sample's time point label describes: peripheral blood 6 weeks after treatment start. A total of roughly 30 patients with locally advanced or metastatic urothelial carcinoma, treated at Memorial Sloan Kettering on a trial protocol, made up the cohort. Peripheral blood mononuclear cells were collected pretreatment and during treatment, with between 1 and 8 total time points per patient. The Qiagen DNeasy Blood extraction kit was used to purify genomic DNA from total PBMCs and tumor samples. PBMCs were collected pretreatment and during treatment, and were isolated and stored as previously described. Taken from cysteine to phenylalanine, the CDR3 has 16 residues. CDR3 DNA is the only sequence kept; it has 48 bases, read in frame from the first base. Here V drops 1 base and J drops 4 bases, and the junction holds 4 bases not matched to any gene. The germline V gene (reference sequence) gives CDR1 as LNHDA and CDR2 as SQIVND.

The chain was built from TRBV19 and TRBJ2-1; TRBD1 aligns with 10 central bases. The sample consisted of PBMCs, taken around atezolizumab (anti-PD-L1) treatment. The receptor was isolated from a man aged 55 to 70 with urothelial cancer. In nucleotide form, the sequence is TGTGCCAGTAGTATAGGTGGGACAGGGGTTTACAATGAGCAGTTCTTC. Its amino acids are CASSIGGTGVYNEQFF.